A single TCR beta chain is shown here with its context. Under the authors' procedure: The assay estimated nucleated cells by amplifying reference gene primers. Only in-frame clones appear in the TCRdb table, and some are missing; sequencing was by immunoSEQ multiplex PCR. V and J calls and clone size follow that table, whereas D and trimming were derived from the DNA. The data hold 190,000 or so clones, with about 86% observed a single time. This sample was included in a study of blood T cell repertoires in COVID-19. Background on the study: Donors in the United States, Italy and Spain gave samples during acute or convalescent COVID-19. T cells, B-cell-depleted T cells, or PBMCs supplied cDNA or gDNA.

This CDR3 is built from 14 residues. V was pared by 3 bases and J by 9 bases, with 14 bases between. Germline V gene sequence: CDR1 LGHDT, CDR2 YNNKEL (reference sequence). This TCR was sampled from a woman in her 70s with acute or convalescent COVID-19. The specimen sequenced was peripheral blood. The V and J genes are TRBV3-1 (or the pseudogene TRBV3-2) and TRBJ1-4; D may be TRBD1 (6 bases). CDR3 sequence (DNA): TGTGCCAGCAGCCAGGGCAGGGGATCTAAAAAACTGTTTTTT. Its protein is CASSQGRGSKKLFF.